A single sample is the source of the 3 T cell receptor beta chains below, sequenced in a study of blood T cell repertoires in COVID-19. The table came from immunoSEQ multiplex PCR; TCRdb's copy has only in-frame clones and leaves some out. The table lists 400,000 to 450,000 clones, approximately 90% of them singletons. Sequencing was done on a sample of PBMCs or T cells enriched from blood (not recorded which). These receptor sequences come from a man under 40 who had recovered from COVID-19.

The DNA of the CDR3 is TGTGCCAGCAGCCAAGATTTGACAGTCTCCTACAATGAGCAGTTCTTC. Translation: CASSQDLTVSYNEQFF. The chain carries TRBV4-2 and TRBJ2-1; tentatively, D is TRBD1 (5 bases). V dropped 0 bases and J dropped 0 bases, with 9 bases sitting between them. CDR1 and CDR2 (germline): LGHNA, YNFKEQ. The CDR3 has 16 amino acids.

The CDR3 protein is CASSPRQDSNYGYTF. The CDR3 region has the DNA TGTGCCAGCAGCCCTCGACAGGACTCTAACTATGGCTACACCTTC. The chain uses TRBV5-4 and TRBJ1-2, with TRBD1 as a possible D gene (6 bases). Germline assignment: CDR1 SGHNT and CDR2 YYREEE (reference sequence). This CDR3 has 15 amino acids. V was shortened by 4 bases and J by 0 bases, with 13 bases between the two germline ends.

This clone was counted a few times. The rearrangement links TRBV28 to TRBJ2-2, with 11 nucleotides matching TRBD2. V trimming: 5 bases; J trimming: 6 bases; junction bases outside the gene matches: 2. The CDR3 spans 14 residues. The germline V gene encodes CDR1 MDHEN and CDR2 SYDVKM. This CDR3 reads CASSALAGAGELFF. The CDR3 bases are TGTGCCAGCAGTGCACTAGCGGGAGCCGGGGAGCTGTTTTTT.